Ten or more counts support the clone carrying this T cell receptor (beta chain). What it binds is not known. Germline V lookup: CDR1 SQVTM, CDR2 ANQGSEA. The CDR3 covers 10 residues. Trimming took off 7 bases at V and 3 bases at J, with 4 bases between the two ends. This sample is part of a study of T cells after yellow fever vaccination. Study-level results: Faster peaking, at day 5 versus 15, marked a secondary response that was weaker. Post-booster reappearance was seen for most primary-vaccination clones (about 96% CD4, 88% CD8).

A process of 5'RACE template switching, which added a universal primer site and UMIs, was used to make TCR cDNA. Each CDR3 protein is one row after TCRdb ran MiXCR on the 5' RACE reads. This table has 300,000 to 350,000 distinct CDR3 sequences, roughly 10% appearing once. The sequenced sample was CD4+ T cells sorted from PBMCs, obtained 45 days after the yellow fever booster vaccination. V usage is TRBV29-1 and J usage is TRBJ2-1, with unresolved D. This receptor was taken from a man between 18 and 29 years old who received the YFV17D yellow fever vaccine. CDR3 sequence (DNA): TGCAGCGCTGTCTACAATGAGCAGTTCTTC. Its translation is CSAVYNEQFF.